The clone carrying this T cell receptor beta chain was counted once. Its antigen is not known. This sample was included in a study of shared clonotypes between healthy human individuals. Study results and limitations: Tissue TCR repertoires likely differ from these blood-only repertoires. Sharing of clonotypes among donors was expected to vary with sequencing depth.

Unsorted PBMC contributed 250 to 350 ng DNA, approximately 33,000 T cell genomes, to each replicate PCR. The sequenced material, unsorted PBMC DNA, was run on ten immunoSEQ deep assay plates. Here immunoSEQ multiplex PCR was the method, and the copy in TCRdb shows in-frame clones only, minus some. The data contain hundreds of thousands of clones, roughly 79% of them singletons. Germline CDR1 MDHEN, CDR2 SYDVKM. Trimming shortened V by 2 bases and J by 7 bases, and 12 bases separated the two germline ends. The CDR3 loop spans 13 amino acids. This rearrangement joins TRBV28 to TRBJ2-7; maybe TRBD2 (5 bases). This sequence was found in a woman aged 35 to 49 in good health. Some clones in this sample may be carry-over from other donors' samples. Sequencing was performed on PBMCs. The CDR3 sequence: CASSLKLGEEQYF. In DNA, the CDR3 is TGTGCCAGCAGTTTAAAACTCGGGGAGGAGCAGTACTTC. The variable domain in full, completed from reference TRBV28 and TRBJ2-7, reads DVKVTQSSRYLVKRTGEKVFLECVQDMDHENMFWYRQDPGLGLRLIYFSYDVKMKEKGDIPEGYSVSREKKERFSLILESASTNQTSMYLCASSLKLGEEQYFGPGTRLTVT.